This T cell receptor beta chain was captured in a study of regulatory T cells in long-lasting Graves disease. Notes on the study in general: Tissue studied was limited to peripheral blood, excluding thyroid tissue.

CDR3 regions were amplified by Arm-PCR using iRepertoire HTBI primers to build TCR beta libraries. TCRdb reprocessed the multiplex PCR reads with MiXCR, giving one entry per CDR3 protein. The sample shows about 400,000 distinct CDR3 sequences, less than 25% of them seen only once. Time point: persistent/refractory GD, antithyroid drugs over 5 years with positive TRAb. RNA from PBMCs was the source of the TCR library. A word on this clonotype: The antigen is undetermined.

CDR3 length: 13 residues. The V gene's germline CDR1 is SQVTM and CDR2 ANQGSEA. V was cut by 4 bases and J by 6 bases, with 13 bases left in between. This specimen was peripheral blood mononuclear cells (PBMCs), taken when the disease was refractory, from a patient treated with antithyroid drugs. The V and J genes are TRBV29-1 and TRBJ2-1; possibly TRBD2 for D (6 bases). The clonotype was recovered from a female donor with Graves disease. The CDR3 bases are TGCAGCGTTGCTGTTAGCGGAGGCAATGAGCAGTTCTTC. Amino acids: CSVAVSGGNEQFF.